This T cell receptor (beta chain) was documented in a study of CD8+ T cells in alopecia areata. A word on this clone: Additional DNA sequences in this sample encode the identical CDR3.

Once RNA had been extracted, it was reverse transcribed into cDNA to act as the sequencing template. TCRdb's copy holds only in-frame clones and misses some; the assay was immunoSEQ multiplex PCR. Of about 270,000 clones in the sample, about three fifths were seen once. Stated treatment: oral pan-JAK inhibitor, 5-10 mg twice daily. The sample consisted of CD4+ T cells sorted from blood, taken around week 54, from a patient treated with tofacitinib. The TCR was taken from a human donor with alopecia areata.

CDR3 in amino acids: CAWSRSDTQYF. CDR3 DNA: TGTGCCTGGTCGAGGAGTGATACGCAGTATTTT. The rearrangement uses TRBV30 and TRBJ2-3, with D unclear. The V and J ends lost 5 bases and 6 bases respectively, with 9 bases between them. This CDR3 spans 11 amino acids. Per germline, CDR1 GTSNPN and CDR2 SVGIG (reference sequence).